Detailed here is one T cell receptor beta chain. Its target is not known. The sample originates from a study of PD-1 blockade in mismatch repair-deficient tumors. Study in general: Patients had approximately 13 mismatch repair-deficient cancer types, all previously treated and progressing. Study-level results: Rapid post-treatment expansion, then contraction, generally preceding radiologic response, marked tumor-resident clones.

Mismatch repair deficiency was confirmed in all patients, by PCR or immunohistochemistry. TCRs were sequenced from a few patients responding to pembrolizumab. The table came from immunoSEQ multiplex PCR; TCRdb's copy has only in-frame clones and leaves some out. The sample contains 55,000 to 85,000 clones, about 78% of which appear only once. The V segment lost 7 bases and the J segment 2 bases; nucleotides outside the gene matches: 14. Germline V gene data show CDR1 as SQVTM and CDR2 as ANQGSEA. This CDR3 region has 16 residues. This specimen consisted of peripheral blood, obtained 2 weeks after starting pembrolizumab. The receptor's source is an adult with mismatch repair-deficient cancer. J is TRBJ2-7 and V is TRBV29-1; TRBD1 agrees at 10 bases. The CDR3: CSAHSPGTGATYEQYF. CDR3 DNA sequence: TGCAGCGCGCATAGCCCCGGGACAGGGGCCACCTACGAGCAGTACTTC.